This T cell receptor beta chain was recovered during a study of blood T cell repertoires in COVID-19. Study overall: Specimens from acute and convalescent COVID-19 originated in the United States, Italy and Spain. T cells, B-cell-depleted T cells, or PBMCs provided the cDNA or gDNA that served as material.

This CDR3 is 15 amino acids long. CDR1 and CDR2 (germline): SGHRS, YFSETQ. V was shortened by 0 bases and J by 2 bases, with 9 bases between the two germline ends. Cohort placement rested on clinical history that participants reported themselves. Authors' analysis steps: From reference gene primer amplification, estimates of nucleated cell counts were derived. The method was immunoSEQ multiplex PCR; TCRdb's version includes in-frame clones alone and lacks a portion of them. V and J calls and clone size are those listed in that table; D and trimming were worked out from the DNA. The data hold about 200,000 clones, with 65% to 90% observed a single time.

The clonotype was recovered from a woman aged 55-70 years with acute COVID-19. Material: PBMCs or T cells enriched from blood (not recorded which). This chain uses TRBV5-1 with TRBJ1-3; D gene uncertain. CDR3 region: CASSLASAAGNTIYF. CDR3 DNA: TGCGCCAGCAGCTTGGCAAGTGCAGCTGGAAACACCATATATTTT.